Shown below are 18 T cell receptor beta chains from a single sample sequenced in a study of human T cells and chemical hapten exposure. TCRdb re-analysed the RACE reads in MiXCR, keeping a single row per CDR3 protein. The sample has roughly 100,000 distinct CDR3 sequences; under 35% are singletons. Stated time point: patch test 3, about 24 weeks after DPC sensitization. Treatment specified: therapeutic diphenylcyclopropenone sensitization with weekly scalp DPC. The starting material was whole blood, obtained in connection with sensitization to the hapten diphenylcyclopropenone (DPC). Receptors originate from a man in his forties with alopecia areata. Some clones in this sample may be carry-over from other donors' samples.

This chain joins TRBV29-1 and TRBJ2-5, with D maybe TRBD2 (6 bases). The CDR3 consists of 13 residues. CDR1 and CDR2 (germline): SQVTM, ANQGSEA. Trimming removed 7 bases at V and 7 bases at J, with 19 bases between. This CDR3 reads CSGRDFSLGTQYF. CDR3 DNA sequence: TGCAGCGGTCGGGACTTTTCCCTGGGGACCCAGTACTTC.

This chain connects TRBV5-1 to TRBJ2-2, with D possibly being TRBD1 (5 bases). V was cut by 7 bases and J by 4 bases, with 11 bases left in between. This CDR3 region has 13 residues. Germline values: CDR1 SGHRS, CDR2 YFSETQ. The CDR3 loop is CASGAGPTGELFF. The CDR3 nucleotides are TGCGCCAGCGGCGCAGGGCCCACCGGGGAGCTGTTTTTT.

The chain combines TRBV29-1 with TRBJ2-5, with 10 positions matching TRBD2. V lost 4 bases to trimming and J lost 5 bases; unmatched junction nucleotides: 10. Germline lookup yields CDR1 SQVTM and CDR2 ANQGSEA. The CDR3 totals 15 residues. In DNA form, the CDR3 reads TGCAGCGTTGTCGGAAGAGAGCGGGGGGGGGAGACCCAGTACTTC. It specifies CSVVGRERGGETQYF.

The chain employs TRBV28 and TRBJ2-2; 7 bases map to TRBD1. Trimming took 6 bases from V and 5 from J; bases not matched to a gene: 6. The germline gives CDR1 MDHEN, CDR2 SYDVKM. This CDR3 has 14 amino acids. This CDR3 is CASRSDRRTGELFF. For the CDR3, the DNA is TGTGCCAGCAGGTCGGACAGGAGGACCGGGGAGCTGTTTTTT.

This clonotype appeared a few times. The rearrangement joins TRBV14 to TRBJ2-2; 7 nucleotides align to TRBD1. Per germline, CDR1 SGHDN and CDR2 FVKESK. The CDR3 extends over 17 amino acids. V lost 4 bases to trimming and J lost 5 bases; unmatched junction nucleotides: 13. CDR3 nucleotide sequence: TGTGCCAGCAGCCTTAGGACAGGAGAGGATGATACCGGGGAGCTGTTTTTT. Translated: CASSLRTGEDDTGELFF.

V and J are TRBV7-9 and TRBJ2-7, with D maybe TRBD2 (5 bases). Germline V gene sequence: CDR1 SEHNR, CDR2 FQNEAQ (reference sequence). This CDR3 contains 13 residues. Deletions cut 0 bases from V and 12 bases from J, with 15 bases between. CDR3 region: CASSLAISGRWYF. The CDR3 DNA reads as TGTGCCAGCAGCTTAGCGATCAGCGGCCGGTGGTACTTC.

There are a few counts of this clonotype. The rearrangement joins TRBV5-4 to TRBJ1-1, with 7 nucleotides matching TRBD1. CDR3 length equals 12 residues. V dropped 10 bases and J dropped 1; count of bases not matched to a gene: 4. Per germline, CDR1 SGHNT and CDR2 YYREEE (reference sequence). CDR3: CAGGDRNTEAFF. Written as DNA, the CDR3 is TGTGCCGGGGGGGACAGGAACACTGAAGCTTTCTTT.

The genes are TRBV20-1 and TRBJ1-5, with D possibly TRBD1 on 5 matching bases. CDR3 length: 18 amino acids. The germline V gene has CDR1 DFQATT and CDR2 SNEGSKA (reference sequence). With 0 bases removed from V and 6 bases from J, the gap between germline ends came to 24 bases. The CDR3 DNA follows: TGCAGTGCTAGAGATGTTAGGGGCAACCCGCCATCTATTCAGCCCCAGCATTTT. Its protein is CSARDVRGNPPSIQPQHF.

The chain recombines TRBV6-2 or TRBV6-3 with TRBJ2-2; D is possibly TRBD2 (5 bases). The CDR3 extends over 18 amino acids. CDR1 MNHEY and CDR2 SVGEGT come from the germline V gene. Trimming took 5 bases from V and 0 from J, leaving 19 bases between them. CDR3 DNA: TGTGCCAGCAGTCGCCCCGAGGGTGTTGAAGCGAACACCGGGGAGCTGTTTTTT. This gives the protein CASSRPEGVEANTGELFF.

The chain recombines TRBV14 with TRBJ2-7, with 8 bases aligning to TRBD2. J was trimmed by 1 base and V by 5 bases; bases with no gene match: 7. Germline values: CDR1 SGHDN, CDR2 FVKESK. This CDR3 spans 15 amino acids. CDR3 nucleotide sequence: TGTGCCAGCAGCTTCCCGGGAGGGGATTCCTACGAGCAGTACGTC. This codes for CASSFPGGDSYEQYV.

CDR3 bases: TGTGCCCGGACAGGCGCGAACACCGGGGAGCTGTTTTTT. As protein: CARTGANTGELFF. The chain recombines TRBV30 with TRBJ2-2; 7 positions agree with TRBD1. The CDR3 totals 13 residues. The J segment lost 0 bases and the V segment lost 8 bases, leaving 3 bases of the junction unmatched. Germline CDR1 is GTSNPN and CDR2 is SVGIG (reference sequence).

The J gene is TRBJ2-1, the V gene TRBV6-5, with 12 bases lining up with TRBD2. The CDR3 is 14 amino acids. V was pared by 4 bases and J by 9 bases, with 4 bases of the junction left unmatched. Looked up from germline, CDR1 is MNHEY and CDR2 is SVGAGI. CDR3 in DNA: TGTGCCAGCAGTTCCCTAGCGGGAGGGAGTGAGCAGTTCTTC. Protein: CASSSLAGGSEQFF.

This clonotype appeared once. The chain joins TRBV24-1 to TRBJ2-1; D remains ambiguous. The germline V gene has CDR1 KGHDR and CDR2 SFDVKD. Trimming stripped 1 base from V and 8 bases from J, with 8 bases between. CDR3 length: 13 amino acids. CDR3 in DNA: TGTGCCACCAGTGATTTTCTTGCAGATGAGCAGTTCTTC. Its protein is CATSDFLADEQFF.

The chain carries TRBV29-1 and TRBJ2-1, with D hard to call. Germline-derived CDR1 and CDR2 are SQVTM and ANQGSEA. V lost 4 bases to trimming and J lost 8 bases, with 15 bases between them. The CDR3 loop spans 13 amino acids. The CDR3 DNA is TGCAGCGTTGTATTGGCGCGTTGGCATGAGCAGTTCTTC. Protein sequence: CSVVLARWHEQFF.

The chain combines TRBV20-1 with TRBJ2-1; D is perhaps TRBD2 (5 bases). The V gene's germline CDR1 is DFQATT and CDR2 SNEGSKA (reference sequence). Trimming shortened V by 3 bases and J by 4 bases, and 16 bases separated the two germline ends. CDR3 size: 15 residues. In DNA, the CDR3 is TGCAGTGCTAGCGAGCGGCGTCTGAGGTACAATGAGCAGTTCTTC. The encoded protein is CSASERRLRYNEQFF.

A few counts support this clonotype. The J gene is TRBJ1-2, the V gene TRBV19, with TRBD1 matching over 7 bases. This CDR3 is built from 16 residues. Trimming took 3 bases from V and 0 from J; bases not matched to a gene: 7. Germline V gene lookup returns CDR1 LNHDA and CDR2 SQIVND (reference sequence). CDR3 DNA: TGTGCCAGTAGTATCTCCTTAGGGACAGCTAACTATGGCTACACCTTC. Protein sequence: CASSISLGTANYGYTF.

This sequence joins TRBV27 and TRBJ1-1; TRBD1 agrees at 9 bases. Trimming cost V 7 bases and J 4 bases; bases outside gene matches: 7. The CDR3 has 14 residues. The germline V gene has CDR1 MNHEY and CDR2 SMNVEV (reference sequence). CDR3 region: CASTHGTGTTEAFF. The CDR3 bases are TGTGCCAGCACCCACGGGACAGGGACCACTGAAGCTTTCTTT.

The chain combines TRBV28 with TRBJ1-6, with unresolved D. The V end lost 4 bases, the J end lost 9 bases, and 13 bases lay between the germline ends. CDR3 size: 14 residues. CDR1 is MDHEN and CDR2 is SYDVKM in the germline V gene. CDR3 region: CASSSGSGASPLHF. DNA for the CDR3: TGTGCCAGCAGTTCGGGGTCAGGAGCTTCACCCCTCCACTTT.